The T cell receptor (beta chain) under discussion was sequenced for a study of radiotherapy plus CTLA-4 blockade in lung cancer. Profiling relied on immunoSEQ multiplex PCR, and the TCRdb table lists in-frame clones only, not all of them. The table includes 30,000 to 40,000 clones, over 70% detected once. The CDR3 loop spans 13 amino acids. Germline lookup yields CDR1 MNHEY and CDR2 SVGAGI. V was shortened by 6 bases and J by 3 bases, with 12 bases between the two germline ends. This specimen was peripheral blood, taken from a patient treated with radiotherapy plus ipilimumab. V usage is TRBV6-5 and J usage is TRBJ2-7, with no clear D. The TCR originated in a human donor with non-small cell lung cancer that progressed on radiotherapy plus ipilimumab. The CDR3 DNA is TGTGCCAGCAGCTCGCCTCAGCGCTACGAGCAGTACTTC. Protein sequence: CASSSPQRYEQYF.